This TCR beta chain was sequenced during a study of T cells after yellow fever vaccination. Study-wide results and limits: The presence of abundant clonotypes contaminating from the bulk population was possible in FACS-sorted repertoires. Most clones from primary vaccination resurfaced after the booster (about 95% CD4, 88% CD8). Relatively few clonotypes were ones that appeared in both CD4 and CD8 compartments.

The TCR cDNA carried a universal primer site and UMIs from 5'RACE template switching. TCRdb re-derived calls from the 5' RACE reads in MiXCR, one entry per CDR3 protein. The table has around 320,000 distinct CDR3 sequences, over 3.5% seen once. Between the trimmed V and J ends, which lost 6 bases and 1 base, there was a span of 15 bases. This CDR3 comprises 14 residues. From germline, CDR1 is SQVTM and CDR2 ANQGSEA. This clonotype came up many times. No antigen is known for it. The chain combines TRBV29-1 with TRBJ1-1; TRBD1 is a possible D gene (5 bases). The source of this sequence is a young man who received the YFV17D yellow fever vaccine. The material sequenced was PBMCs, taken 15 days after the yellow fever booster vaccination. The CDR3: CSVGTETQNTEAFF. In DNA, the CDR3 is TGCAGCGTCGGGACCGAAACGCAGAACACTGAAGCTTTCTTT.